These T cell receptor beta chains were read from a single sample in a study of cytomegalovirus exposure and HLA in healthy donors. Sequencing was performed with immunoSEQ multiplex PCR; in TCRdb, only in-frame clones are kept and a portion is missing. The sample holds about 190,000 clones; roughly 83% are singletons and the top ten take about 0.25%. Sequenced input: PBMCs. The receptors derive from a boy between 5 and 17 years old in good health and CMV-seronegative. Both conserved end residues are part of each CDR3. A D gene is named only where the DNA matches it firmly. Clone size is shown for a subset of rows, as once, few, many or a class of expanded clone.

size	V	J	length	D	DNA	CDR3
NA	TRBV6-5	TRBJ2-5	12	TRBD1	TGTGCCAGCGGACAGGGGCAAGAGACCCAGTACTTC	CASGQGQETQYF
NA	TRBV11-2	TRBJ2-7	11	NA	TGTGCCAGCAGCTTAGTGGGGCCGCAGTACTTC	CASSLVGPQYF
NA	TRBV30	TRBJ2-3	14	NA	TGTGCCTGGAGTGAGAGACAGGAAGCAGATACGCAGTATTTT	CAWSERQEADTQYF
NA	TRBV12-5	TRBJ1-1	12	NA	TGTGCTAGTGGATCCATGAACACTGAAGCTTTCTTT	CASGSMNTEAFF
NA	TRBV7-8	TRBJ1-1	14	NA	TGTGCCAGCAGCTTTCCAGGGAGGGAGACTGAAGCTTTCTTT	CASSFPGRETEAFF
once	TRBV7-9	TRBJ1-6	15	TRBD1	TGTGCCAGCAGCTTAGGGGACAGGGGGCATTCACCCCTCCACTTT	CASSLGDRGHSPLHF
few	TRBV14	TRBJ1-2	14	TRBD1	TGTGCCAGCAGCAAACAGGGGGCCCAATATGGCTACACCTTC	CASSKQGAQYGYTF
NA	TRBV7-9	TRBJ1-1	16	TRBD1	TGTGCCAGCAGCCACAGACAGGGGTTGCAGGACACTGAAGCTTTCTTT	CASSHRQGLQDTEAFF
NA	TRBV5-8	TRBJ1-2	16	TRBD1	TGTGCCAGCAGCTTGGATTACGGCAGGGGGAAAGGTGGCTACACCTTC	CASSLDYGRGKGGYTF
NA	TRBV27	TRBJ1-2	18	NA	TGTGCCAGCAGTTTACTTGGGGCCCCGGTCGGTCTCGGTTATGGCTACACCTTC	CASSLLGAPVGLGYGYTF
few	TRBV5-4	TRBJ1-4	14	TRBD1	TGTGCCAGCAGCGGCGAAACAGGGGCTGAAAAACTGTTTTTT	CASSGETGAEKLFF
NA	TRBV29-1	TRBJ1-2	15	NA	TGCAGCGTGAACGAACAGGGACAAGCTAACTATGGCTACACCTTC	CSVNEQGQANYGYTF
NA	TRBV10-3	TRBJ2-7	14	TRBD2	TGTGCCACACGGGAGGTCCTCCGAGGCTACGAGCAGTACTTC	CATREVLRGYEQYF
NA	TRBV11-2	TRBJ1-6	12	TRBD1	TGTGCCAGCAGCGCAGGGGGTTCACCCCTCCACTTT	CASSAGGSPLHF
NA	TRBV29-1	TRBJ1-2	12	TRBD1	TGCAGCGACGCGGACAGGGGAAGAGGCTACACCTTC	CSDADRGRGYTF
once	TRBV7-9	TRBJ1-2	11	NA	TGTGCCAGCAGCCCTCGGGAAGGCTACACCTTC	CASSPREGYTF
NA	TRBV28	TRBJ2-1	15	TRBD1	TGTGCCAGCAGTCATCCGGGACAGGGGTGGAATGAGCAGTTCTTC	CASSHPGQGWNEQFF
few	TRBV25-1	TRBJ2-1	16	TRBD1	TGTGCCAGCAGTGCTTCCGGGACAGGGATTTTCCATGAGCAGTTCTTC	CASSASGTGIFHEQFF
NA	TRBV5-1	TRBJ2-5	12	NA	TGCGCCAGCAGCTTAACAGAAGAGACCCAGTACTTC	CASSLTEETQYF
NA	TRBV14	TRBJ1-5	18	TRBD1	TGTGCCCGAGCAGGTGGGACAGGGGGCGGTTATAGCAATCAGCCCCAGCATTTT	CARAGGTGGGYSNQPQHF
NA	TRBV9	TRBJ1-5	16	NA	TGTGCCAGCAGCGTCCGACAGATCTATAGCAATCAGCCCCAGCATTTT	CASSVRQIYSNQPQHF
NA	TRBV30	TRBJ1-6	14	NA	TGTGCCTGGAGTGTTTATGAGGAAGATTCACCCCTCCACTTT	CAWSVYEEDSPLHF
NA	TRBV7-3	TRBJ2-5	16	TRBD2	TGTGCCAGCAGCCCCCGGACTAGCGGGGAACAAGAGACCCAGTACTTC	CASSPRTSGEQETQYF
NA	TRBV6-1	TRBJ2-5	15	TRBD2	TGTGCCAGCCAACTCGGGACTAGCGGAAAAGAGACCCAGTACTTC	CASQLGTSGKETQYF
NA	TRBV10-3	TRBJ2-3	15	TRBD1	TGTGCCATCAGTGATAGGGACAGGGCCGCAGATACGCAGTATTTT	CAISDRDRAADTQYF
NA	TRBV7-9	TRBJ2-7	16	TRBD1	TGTGCCAGCAGCTTAGCTCCGGGACAGGGGCACTACGAGCAGTACTTC	CASSLAPGQGHYEQYF
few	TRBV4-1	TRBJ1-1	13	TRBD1	TGCGCCAGCAGCGGACAGGGAGGCACTGAAGCTTTCTTT	CASSGQGGTEAFF
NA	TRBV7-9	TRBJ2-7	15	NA	TGTGCCAGCAGCTCGAATCCGGGACACATTTACGAGCAGTACTTC	CASSSNPGHIYEQYF
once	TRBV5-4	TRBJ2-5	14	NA	TGTGCCAGCAGCTTGGGCGTAGTACAAGAGACCCAGTACTTC	CASSLGVVQETQYF
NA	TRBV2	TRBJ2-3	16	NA	TGTGCCAGCAGTGACCGAGGCGCGGGAAGCACAGATACGCAGTATTTT	CASSDRGAGSTDTQYF
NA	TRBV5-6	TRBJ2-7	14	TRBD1	TGTGCCAGCAGGGGGGCAGGGGGTCCCTACGAGCAGTACTTC	CASRGAGGPYEQYF
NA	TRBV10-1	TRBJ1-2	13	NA	TGCGCCAGCAGTGAATCGGCGGGGGGTTGCGACACCTTC	CASSESAGGCDTF
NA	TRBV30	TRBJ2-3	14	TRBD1	TGTGCCTGCTTTTCGGACAGGGGAACAGATACGCAGTATTTT	CACFSDRGTDTQYF
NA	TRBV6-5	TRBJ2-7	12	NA	TGTGCCACACGCAGGGTCTCCTACGAGCAGTACTTC	CATRRVSYEQYF
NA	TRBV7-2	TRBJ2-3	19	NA	TGTGCCAGCAGCACCCGGCCCGCATGGACTCGATCCCACACAGATACGCAGTATTTT	CASSTRPAWTRSHTDTQYF
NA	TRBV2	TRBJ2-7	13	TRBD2	TGTGCCGGATCCGTAGCGGGAGTGTACGAGCAGTACTTC	CAGSVAGVYEQYF
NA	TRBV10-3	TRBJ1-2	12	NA	TGTGCCCTGGGGAGGGCCAACTATGGCTACACCTTC	CALGRANYGYTF
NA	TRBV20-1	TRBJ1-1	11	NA	TGCAGTGCCAGGGAAGGGATTGAAGCTTTCTTT	CSAREGIEAFF
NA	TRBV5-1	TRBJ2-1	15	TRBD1	TGCGCCAGCAGCTGGAACAGGGGAAATGGCAATGAGCAGTTCTTC	CASSWNRGNGNEQFF
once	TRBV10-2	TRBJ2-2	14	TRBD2	TGCGCCATCCGAGTAGCGGGAGTCAACGGGGAGCTGTTTTTT	CAIRVAGVNGELFF
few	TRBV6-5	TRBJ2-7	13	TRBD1	TGTGCCAGCACGGGACAGAGCTCCTACGAGCAGTACTTC	CASTGQSSYEQYF
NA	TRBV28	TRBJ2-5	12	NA	TGTGCCAGCAGTTTCCGACAGGAGACCCAGTACTTC	CASSFRQETQYF
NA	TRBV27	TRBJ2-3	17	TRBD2	TGTGCCAGCAGTCTATGGGCGGGCGGGGGGCTCACAGATACGCAGTATTTT	CASSLWAGGGLTDTQYF
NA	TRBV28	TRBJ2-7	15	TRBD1	TGTGCCAGCAGCCCAATGACAGGGTCGGCCTACGAGCAGTACTTC	CASSPMTGSAYEQYF
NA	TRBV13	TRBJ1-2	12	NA	TGTGCCAGCAGCCCGCGGACAGCCGCTTACACCTTC	CASSPRTAAYTF
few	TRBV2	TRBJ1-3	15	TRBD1	TGTGCCAGCAGTCCTTACAGGGGAGCTGGAAACACCATATATTTT	CASSPYRGAGNTIYF